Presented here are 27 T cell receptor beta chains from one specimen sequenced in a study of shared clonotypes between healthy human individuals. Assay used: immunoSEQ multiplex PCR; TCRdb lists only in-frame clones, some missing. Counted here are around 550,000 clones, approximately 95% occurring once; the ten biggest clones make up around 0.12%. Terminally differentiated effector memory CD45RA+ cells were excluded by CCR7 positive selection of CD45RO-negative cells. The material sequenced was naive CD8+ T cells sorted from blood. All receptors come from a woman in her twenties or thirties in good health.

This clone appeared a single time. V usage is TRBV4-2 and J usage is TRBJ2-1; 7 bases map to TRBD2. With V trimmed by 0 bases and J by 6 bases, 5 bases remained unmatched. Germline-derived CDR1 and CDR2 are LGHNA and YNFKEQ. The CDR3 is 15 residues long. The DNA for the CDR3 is TGTGCCAGCAGCCAAGATCTTCTAGCGGTCAATGAGCAGTTCTTC. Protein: CASSQDLLAVNEQFF.

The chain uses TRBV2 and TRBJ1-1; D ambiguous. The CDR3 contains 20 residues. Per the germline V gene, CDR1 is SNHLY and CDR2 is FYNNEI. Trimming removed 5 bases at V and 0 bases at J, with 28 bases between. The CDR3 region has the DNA TGTGCCAGCAGTCCCGTCCTAGGGAGAGGAGGAGGGCGCATGAACACTGAAGCTTTCTTT. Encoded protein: CASSPVLGRGGGRMNTEAFF.

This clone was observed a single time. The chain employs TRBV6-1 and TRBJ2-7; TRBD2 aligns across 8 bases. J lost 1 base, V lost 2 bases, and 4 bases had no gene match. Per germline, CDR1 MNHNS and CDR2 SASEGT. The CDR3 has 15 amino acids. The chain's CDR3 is CASSEPAGVSYEQYF. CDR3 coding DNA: TGTGCCAGCAGTGAACCAGCGGGAGTATCCTACGAGCAGTACTTC.

CDR3 amino acids: CASSDLADYEQYF. The CDR3 DNA reads TGTGCCAGCAGCGACCTAGCGGACTACGAGCAGTACTTC. This chain connects TRBV7-9 to TRBJ2-7, with 7 positions matching TRBD2. This CDR3 is built from 13 residues. Germline V gives CDR1 SEHNR, CDR2 FQNEAQ (reference sequence). The V gene end was trimmed by 5 bases and the J gene end by 3 bases; junction bases not matched to a gene: 4.

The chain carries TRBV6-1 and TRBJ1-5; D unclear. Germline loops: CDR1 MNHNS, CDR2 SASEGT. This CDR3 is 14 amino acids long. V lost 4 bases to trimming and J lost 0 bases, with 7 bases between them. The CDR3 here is CASSAADSNQPQHF. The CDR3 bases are TGTGCCAGCAGTGCAGCCGATAGCAATCAGCCCCAGCATTTT.

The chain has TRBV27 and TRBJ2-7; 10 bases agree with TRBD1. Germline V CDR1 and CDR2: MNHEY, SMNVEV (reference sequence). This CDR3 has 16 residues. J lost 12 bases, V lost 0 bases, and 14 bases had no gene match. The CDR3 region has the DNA TGTGCCAGCAGTTTATCGGCCGGGACAGGGGATCCATTACGGTACTTC. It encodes CASSLSAGTGDPLRYF.

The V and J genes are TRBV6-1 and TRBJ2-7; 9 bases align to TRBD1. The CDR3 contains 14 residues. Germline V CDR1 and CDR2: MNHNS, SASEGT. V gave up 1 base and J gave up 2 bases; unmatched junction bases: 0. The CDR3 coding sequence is TGTGCCAGCAGTGAAGGGACAGGGGCCTACGAGCAGTACTTC. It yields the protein CASSEGTGAYEQYF.

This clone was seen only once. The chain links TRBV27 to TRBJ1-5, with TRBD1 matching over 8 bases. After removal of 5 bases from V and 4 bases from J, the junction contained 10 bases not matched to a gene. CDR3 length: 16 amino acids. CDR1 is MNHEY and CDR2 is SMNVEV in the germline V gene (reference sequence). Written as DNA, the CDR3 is TGTGCCAGCAGTCCCTCGACAGGGGACAGGAATCAGCCCCAGCATTTT. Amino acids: CASSPSTGDRNQPQHF.

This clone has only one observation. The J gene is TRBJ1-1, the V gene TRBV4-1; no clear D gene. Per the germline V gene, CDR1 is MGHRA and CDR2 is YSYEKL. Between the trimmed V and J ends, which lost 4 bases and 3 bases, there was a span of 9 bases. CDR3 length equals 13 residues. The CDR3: CASSPRSDTEAFF. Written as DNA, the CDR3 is TGCGCCAGCAGCCCCAGATCGGACACTGAAGCTTTCTTT.

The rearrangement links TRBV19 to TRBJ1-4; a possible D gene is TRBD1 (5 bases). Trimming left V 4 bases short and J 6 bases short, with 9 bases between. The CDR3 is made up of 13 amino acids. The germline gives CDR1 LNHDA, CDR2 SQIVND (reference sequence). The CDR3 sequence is CASSTWGDEKLFF. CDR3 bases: TGTGCCAGTAGTACGTGGGGGGATGAAAAACTGTTTTTT. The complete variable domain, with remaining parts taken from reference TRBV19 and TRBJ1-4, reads DGGITQSPKYLFRKEGQNVTLSCEQNLNHDAMYWYRQDPGQGLRLIYYSQIVNDFQKGDIAEGYSVSREKKESFPLTVTSAQKNPTAFYLCASSTWGDEKLFFGSGTQLSVL.

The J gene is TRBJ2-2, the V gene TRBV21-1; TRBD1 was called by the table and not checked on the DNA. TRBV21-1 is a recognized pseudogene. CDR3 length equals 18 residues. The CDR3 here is CASSSERTGVGNTGELFF. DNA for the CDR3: TGTGCCAGCAGCTCCGAACGGACAGGGGTGGGCAACACCGGGGAGCTGTTTTTT.

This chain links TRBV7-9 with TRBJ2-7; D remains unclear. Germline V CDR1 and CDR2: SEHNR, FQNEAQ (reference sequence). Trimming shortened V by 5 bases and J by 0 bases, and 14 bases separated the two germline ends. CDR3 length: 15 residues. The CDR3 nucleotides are TGTGCCAGCAGCCTAGATAGGACGGCCTCCTACGAGCAGTACTTC. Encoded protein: CASSLDRTASYEQYF.

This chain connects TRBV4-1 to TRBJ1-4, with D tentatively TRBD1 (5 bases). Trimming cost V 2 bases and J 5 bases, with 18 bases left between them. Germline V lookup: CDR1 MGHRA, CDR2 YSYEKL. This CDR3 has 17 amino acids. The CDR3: CASSQLDTTGENEKLFF. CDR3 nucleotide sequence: TGCGCCAGCAGCCAACTGGACACAACAGGAGAAAATGAAAAACTGTTTTTT.

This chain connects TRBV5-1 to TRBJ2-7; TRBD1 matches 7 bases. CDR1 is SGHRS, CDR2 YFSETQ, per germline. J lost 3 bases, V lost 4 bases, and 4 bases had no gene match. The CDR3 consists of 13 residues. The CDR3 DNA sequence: TGCGCCAGCAGCCCCTGGGACAGCTACGAGCAGTACTTC. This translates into CASSPWDSYEQYF.

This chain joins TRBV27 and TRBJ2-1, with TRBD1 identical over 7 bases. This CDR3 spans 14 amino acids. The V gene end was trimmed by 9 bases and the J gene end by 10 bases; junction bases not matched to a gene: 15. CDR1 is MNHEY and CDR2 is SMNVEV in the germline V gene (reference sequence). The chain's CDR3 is CASAWTGLLQEQFF. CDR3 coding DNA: TGTGCCAGTGCATGGACAGGCCTCTTACAAGAGCAGTTCTTC.

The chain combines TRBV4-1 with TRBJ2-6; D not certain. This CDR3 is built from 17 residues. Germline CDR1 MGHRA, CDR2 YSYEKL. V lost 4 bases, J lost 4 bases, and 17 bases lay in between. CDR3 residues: CASSPLPTLWGANVLTF. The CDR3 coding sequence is TGCGCCAGCAGCCCACTCCCGACTCTGTGGGGGGCCAACGTCCTGACTTTC.

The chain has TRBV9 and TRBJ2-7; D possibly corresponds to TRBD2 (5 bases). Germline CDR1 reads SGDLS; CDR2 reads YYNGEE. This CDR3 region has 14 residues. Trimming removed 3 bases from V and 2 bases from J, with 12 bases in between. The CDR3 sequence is CASSAGVGAYEQYF. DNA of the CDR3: TGTGCCAGCAGCGCCGGGGTGGGAGCCTACGAGCAGTACTTC.

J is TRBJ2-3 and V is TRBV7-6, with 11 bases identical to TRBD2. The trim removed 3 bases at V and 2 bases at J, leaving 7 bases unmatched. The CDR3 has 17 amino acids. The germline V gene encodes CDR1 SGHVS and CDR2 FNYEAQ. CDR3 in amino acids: CASSFGTSGEPTDTQYF. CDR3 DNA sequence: TGTGCCAGCAGCTTTGGGACTAGCGGAGAACCCACAGATACGCAGTATTTT.

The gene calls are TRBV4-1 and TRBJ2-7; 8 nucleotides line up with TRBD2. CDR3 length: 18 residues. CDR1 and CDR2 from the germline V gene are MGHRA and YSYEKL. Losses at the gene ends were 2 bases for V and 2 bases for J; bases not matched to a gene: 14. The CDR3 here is CASSQFLNTPSGPYEQYF. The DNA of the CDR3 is TGCGCCAGCAGCCAATTCCTTAACACCCCTAGCGGGCCCTACGAGCAGTACTTC.

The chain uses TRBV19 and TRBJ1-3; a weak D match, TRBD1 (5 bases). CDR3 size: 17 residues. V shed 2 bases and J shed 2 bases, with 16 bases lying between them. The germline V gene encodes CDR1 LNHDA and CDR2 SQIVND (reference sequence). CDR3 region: CASSIMGRGSPGNTIYF. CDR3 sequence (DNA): TGTGCCAGTAGTATAATGGGCCGGGGGAGCCCTGGAAACACCATATATTTT.

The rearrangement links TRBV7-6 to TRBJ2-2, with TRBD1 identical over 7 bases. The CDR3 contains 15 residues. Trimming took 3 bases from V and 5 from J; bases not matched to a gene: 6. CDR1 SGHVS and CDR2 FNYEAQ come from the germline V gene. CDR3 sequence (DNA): TGTGCCAGCAGCTTGACGGGACAGAAGACCGGGGAGCTGTTTTTT. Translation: CASSLTGQKTGELFF.

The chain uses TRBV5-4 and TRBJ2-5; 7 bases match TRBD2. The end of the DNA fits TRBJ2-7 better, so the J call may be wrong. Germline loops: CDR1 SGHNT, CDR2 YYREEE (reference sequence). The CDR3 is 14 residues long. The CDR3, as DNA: TGTGCCAGCAGCTTAGGTGGACTAGATGCCGAGCAGTACTTC. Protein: CASSLGGLDAEQYF.

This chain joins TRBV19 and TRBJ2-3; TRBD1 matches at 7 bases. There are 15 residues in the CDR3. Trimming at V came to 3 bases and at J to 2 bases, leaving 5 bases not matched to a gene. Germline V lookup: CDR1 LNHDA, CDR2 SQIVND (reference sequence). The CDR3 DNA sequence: TGTGCCAGTAGTATGGGGCAGGGGGTCACAGATACGCAGTATTTT. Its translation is CASSMGQGVTDTQYF. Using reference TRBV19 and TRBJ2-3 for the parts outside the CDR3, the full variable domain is DGGITQSPKYLFRKEGQNVTLSCEQNLNHDAMYWYRQDPGQGLRLIYYSQIVNDFQKGDIAEGYSVSREKKESFPLTVTSAQKNPTAFYLCASSMGQGVTDTQYFGPGTRLTVL.

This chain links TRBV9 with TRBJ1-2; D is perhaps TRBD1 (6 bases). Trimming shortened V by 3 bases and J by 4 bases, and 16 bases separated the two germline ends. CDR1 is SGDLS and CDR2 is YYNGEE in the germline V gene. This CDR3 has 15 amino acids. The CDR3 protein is CASSDTGYRGYGYTF. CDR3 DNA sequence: TGTGCCAGCAGCGATACAGGGTACCGGGGCTATGGCTACACCTTC.

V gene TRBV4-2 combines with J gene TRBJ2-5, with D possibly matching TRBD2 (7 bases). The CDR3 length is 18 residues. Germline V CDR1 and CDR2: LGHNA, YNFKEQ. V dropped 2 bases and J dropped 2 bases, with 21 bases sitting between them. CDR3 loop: CASSQKTRGPGFQETQYF. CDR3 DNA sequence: TGTGCCAGCAGCCAAAAAACGCGGGGGCCAGGATTTCAAGAGACCCAGTACTTC.

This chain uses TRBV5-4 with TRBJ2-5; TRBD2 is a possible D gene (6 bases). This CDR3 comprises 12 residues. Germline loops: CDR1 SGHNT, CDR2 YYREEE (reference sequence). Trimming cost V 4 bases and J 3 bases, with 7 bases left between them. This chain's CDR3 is CASSPGEETQYF. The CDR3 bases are TGTGCCAGCAGCCCGGGAGAAGAGACCCAGTACTTC.

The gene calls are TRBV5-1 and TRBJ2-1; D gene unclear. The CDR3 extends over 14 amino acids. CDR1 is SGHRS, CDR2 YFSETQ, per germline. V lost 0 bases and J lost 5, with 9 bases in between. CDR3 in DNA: TGCGCCAGCAGCTTGGACAAAAGTAACAATGAGCAGTTCTTC. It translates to CASSLDKSNNEQFF. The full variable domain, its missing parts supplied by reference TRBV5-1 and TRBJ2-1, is KAGVTQTPRYLIKTRGQQVTLSCSPISGHRSVSWYQQTPGQGLQFLFEYFSETQRNKGNFPGRFSGRQFSNSRSEMNVSTLELGDSALYLCASSLDKSNNEQFFGPGTRLTVL.